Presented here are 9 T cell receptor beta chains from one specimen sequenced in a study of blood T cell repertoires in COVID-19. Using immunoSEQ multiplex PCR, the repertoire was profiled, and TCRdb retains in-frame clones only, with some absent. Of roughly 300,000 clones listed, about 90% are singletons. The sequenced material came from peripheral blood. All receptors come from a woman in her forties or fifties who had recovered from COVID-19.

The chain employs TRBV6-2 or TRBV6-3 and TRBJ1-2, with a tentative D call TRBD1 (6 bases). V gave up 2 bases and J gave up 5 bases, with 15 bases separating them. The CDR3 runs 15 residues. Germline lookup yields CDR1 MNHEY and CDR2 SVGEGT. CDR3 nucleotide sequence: TGTGCCAGCAGTTACGCAACCGGGACACTTTATGGCTACACCTTC. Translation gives CASSYATGTLYGYTF.

The CDR3 here is CASSLKRVPTDTQYF. The CDR3 DNA sequence: TGTGCCAGCAGCTTAAAGCGGGTCCCTACAGATACGCAGTATTTT. This chain links TRBV7-2 with TRBJ2-3; D perhaps matches TRBD2 (6 bases). The CDR3 length is 15 residues. Germline V gene sequence: CDR1 SGHTA, CDR2 FQGNSA. Trimming left V 2 bases short and J 3 bases short, with 12 bases between.

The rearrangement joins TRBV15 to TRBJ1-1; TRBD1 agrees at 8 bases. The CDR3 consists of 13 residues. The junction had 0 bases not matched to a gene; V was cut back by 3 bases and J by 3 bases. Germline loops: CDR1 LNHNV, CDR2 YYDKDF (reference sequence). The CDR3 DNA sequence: TGTGCCACCAGCAGGGACAGGGACACTGAAGCTTTCTTT. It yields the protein CATSRDRDTEAFF.

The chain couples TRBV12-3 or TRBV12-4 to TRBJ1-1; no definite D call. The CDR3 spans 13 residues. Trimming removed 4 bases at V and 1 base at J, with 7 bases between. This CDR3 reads CASSWAKNTEAFF. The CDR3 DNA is TGTGCCAGCAGTTGGGCGAAGAACACTGAAGCTTTCTTT.

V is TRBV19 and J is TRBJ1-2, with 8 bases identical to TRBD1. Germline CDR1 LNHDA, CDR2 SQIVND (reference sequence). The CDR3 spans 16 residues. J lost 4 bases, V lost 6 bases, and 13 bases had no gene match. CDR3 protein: CASRSRTGYSGYGYTF. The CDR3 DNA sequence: TGTGCCAGTAGAAGTCGGACAGGGTATAGCGGCTATGGCTACACCTTC. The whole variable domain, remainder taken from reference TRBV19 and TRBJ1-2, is DGGITQSPKYLFRKEGQNVTLSCEQNLNHDAMYWYRQDPGQGLRLIYYSQIVNDFQKGDIAEGYSVSREKKESFPLTVTSAQKNPTAFYLCASRSRTGYSGYGYTFGSGTRLTVV.

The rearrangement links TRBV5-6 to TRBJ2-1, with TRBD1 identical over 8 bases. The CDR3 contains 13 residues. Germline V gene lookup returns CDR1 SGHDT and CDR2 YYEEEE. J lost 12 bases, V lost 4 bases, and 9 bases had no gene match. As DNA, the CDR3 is TGTGCCAGCAGCATGAGGACAGGGCGAACGCAGTTCTTC. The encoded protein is CASSMRTGRTQFF.

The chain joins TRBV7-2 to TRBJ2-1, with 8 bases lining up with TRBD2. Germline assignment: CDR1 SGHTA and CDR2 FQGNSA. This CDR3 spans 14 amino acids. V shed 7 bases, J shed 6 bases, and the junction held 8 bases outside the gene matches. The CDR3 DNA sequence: TGTGCCAGCAACTTGCCTGGGACTAGCAATGAGCAGTTCTTC. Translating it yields CASNLPGTSNEQFF.

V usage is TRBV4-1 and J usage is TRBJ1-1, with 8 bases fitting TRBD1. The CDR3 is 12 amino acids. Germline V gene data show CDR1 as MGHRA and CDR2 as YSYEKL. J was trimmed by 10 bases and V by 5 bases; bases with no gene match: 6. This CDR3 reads CASSRGQGVAFF. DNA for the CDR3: TGCGCCAGCAGCAGAGGACAGGGTGTAGCTTTCTTT.

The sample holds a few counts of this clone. The CDR3: CASSSRGPGQGARRGGYTF. Written as DNA, the CDR3 is TGTGCCAGCAGCTCACGAGGGCCGGGACAGGGGGCAAGACGGGGTGGCTACACCTTC. The V call is TRBV7-2, the J call TRBJ1-2; 12 nucleotides align to TRBD1. Germline V CDR1 and CDR2: SGHTA, FQGNSA. CDR3 size: 19 residues. Trimming took 4 bases from V and 7 from J; bases not matched to a gene: 19.